A selection of T cell receptor beta chains follows, all from one sample in a study of CD8 T cells in ankylosing spondylitis. A single record per CDR3 protein comes from TCRdb applying MiXCR to the 5' RACE reads. The sample contains about 42,000 distinct CDR3 sequences, over 3.5% of which appear only once. Sequencing used blood, either unsorted or a sorted T cell fraction (not recorded which). The source is a female donor with ankylosing spondylitis or in good health (not recorded which). Both conserved end residues are part of each CDR3. Each record gives: J gene, V gene, clone size, CDR3 protein. Clone size is given as once, few, many, or a class for an expanded clone.

>TRBJ2-7|TRBV9|many
CASSADTSHEQYF
>TRBJ2-7|TRBV9|many
CASSVAPLLADPYEQYF
>TRBJ1-5|TRBV9|many
CASSRQEWDQPQHF
>TRBJ2-7|TRBV9|many
CASSVAPDSSYEQYF
>TRBJ2-1|TRBV9|many
CASSVGVGGYNEQFF
>TRBJ2-2|TRBV9|many
CASSVAGTSVISGELFF
>TRBJ2-1|TRBV9|many
CASSVDEGNEQFF
>TRBJ1-2|TRBV9|many
CASSPSGPAGYGYTF
>TRBJ2-1|TRBV9|many
CASSVEAGGRNEQFF
>TRBJ2-1|TRBV9|many
CASSPGGRGNEQFF
>TRBJ2-1|TRBV9|many
CASSVVAGDSDEQFF
>TRBJ1-1|TRBV9|medium-sized
CASSVTGVATEAFF
>TRBJ1-6|TRBV9|many
CASSVEGHGNSPLHF
>TRBJ2-5|TRBV9|many
CASSVEIGGGATETQYF
>TRBJ2-2|TRBV9|many
CASSGQGIGELFF
>TRBJ2-2|TRBV9|many
CASSVTGGPTGELFF
>TRBJ2-3|TRBV9|many
CASSSGTGGSSTDTQYF
>TRBJ2-1|TRBV9|many
CASSVGTPSYNEQFF
>TRBJ2-1|TRBV9|many
CASTSGLASNEQFF
>TRBJ2-1|TRBV9|many
CASSVRMGLAGYNEQFF
>TRBJ2-1|TRBV9|many
CASSAGTGDLYNEQFF
>TRBJ2-7|TRBV9|many
CASSVGTSGVVEQYF
>TRBJ2-3|TRBV9|many
CASSVAEGTSTDTQYF
>TRBJ2-3|TRBV9|many
CASSVVWRNTDTQYF